This T cell receptor beta chain appears in the sequencing data of a study of blood T cell repertoires in COVID-19. The germline V gene encodes CDR1 SNHLY and CDR2 FYNNEI. Trimming at V came to 3 bases and at J to 7 bases, leaving 9 bases not matched to a gene. This CDR3 has 15 residues. The assay was immunoSEQ multiplex PCR, and TCRdb's table has in-frame clones only and misses some. Seen here are a few hundred thousand clones, approximately 90% observed once, and the top ten hold roughly 1.4%. The chain joins TRBV2 to TRBJ2-3; 8 bases align to TRBD2. Sequencing used PBMCs or T cells enriched from blood (not recorded which). This clonotype was sampled from a woman between 18 and 29 years old who had been exposed to COVID-19. The CDR3 sequence: CASSEVAGPLNTQYF. CDR3 nucleotide sequence: TGTGCCAGCAGTGAGGTAGCGGGGCCACTGAATACGCAGTATTTT.